Below, 27 T cell receptor beta chains from the same sample are listed, as sequenced in a study of glioma-infiltrating T cells. Using RNA template, CDR3s of TCR alpha and beta were amplified with iRepertoire arm-PCR. A single record per CDR3 protein comes from TCRdb applying MiXCR to the multiplex PCR reads. Of 150,000 or so distinct CDR3 sequences in the sample, roughly two fifths were seen once. The material sequenced was glioma tissue, nonneoplastic brain tissue, or PBMCs (not recorded which). The receptors stem from a human donor with low-grade glioma or glioblastoma, undergoing nonglioma brain surgery, or in good health (not recorded which).

The chain uses TRBV27 and TRBJ2-7, with 7 bases identical to TRBD1. CDR1 MNHEY and CDR2 SMNVEV come from the germline V gene (reference sequence). The length of the CDR3 is 16 residues. V trimming: 3 bases; J trimming: 6 bases; junction bases outside the gene matches: 14. Here the CDR3 DNA reads TGTGCCAGCAGTTTTAAAACAGGGGTCAGGGGTCGCGAGCAGTACTTC. Protein: CASSFKTGVRGREQYF.

The chain joins TRBV5-1 to TRBJ2-7; 8 bases agree with TRBD1. The CDR3 contains 13 residues. Germline-derived CDR1 and CDR2 are SGHRS and YFSETQ. V gave up 4 bases and J gave up 3 bases; unmatched junction bases: 3. CDR3 nucleotide sequence: TGCGCCAGCAGCGATGGACAGGGCTACGAGCAGTACTTC. As protein: CASSDGQGYEQYF.

This clonotype showed up many times. The rearrangement joins TRBV27 to TRBJ1-1; D may be TRBD1 (5 bases). Germline-derived CDR1 and CDR2 are MNHEY and SMNVEV (reference sequence). The CDR3 extends over 12 amino acids. The V end was cut by 7 bases, the J end by 1 base, with 7 bases between. CDR3 DNA sequence: TGTGCCAGCACAGGGCAGAACACTGAAGCTTTCTTT. Translating it yields CASTGQNTEAFF.

The table lists this clonotype with a few counts. This chain links TRBV24-1 with TRBJ1-5; D is undetermined. Germline CDR1 KGHDR, CDR2 SFDVKD. This CDR3 spans 14 amino acids. V gave up 3 bases and J gave up 0 bases, with 5 bases separating them. The CDR3 bases are TGTGCCACCAGTGATCCTCATAGCAATCAGCCCCAGCATTTT. Translation: CATSDPHSNQPQHF.

The gene calls are TRBV20-1 and TRBJ1-5; D might be TRBD1 (5 bases). This CDR3 spans 15 amino acids. With 5 bases removed from V and 1 base from J, the gap between germline ends came to 15 bases. From germline, CDR1 is DFQATT and CDR2 SNEGSKA (reference sequence). The CDR3: CSALQGLQSNQPQHF. Here the CDR3 DNA reads TGCAGTGCTCTCCAGGGCCTACAGAGCAATCAGCCCCAGCATTTT.

This chain links TRBV18 with TRBJ2-5; 7 nucleotides agree with TRBD2. The V and J ends lost 4 bases and 5 bases, in that order; junction bases with no gene match: 7. Germline CDR1 KGHSH, CDR2 LQKENI. This CDR3 comprises 14 residues. The DNA of the CDR3 is TGTGCCAGCTCACGACCGACTAGCTCGGAGACCCAGTACTTC. Protein: CASSRPTSSETQYF.

This clonotype has just a few counts. This rearrangement joins TRBV15 to TRBJ2-1, with TRBD1 identical over 8 bases. V was pared by 1 base and J by 8 bases, with 13 bases of the junction left unmatched. Germline V gene sequence: CDR1 LNHNV, CDR2 YYDKDF (reference sequence). The CDR3 is 17 amino acids. DNA of the CDR3: TGTGCCACCAGCAGAGCTTTGGGACAGGCACAAACCCATGAGCAGTTCTTC. Residues: CATSRALGQAQTHEQFF.

This clonotype was observed at least ten times. The rearrangement links TRBV6-1 to TRBJ2-3, with D possibly TRBD1 on 7 matching bases. The germline V gene has CDR1 MNHNS and CDR2 SASEGT. This CDR3 is 15 amino acids long. Trimming took off 7 bases at V and 2 bases at J, with 16 bases between the two ends. DNA of the CDR3: TGTGCCAGCAATCCACAGGGGAGGCTCACAGATACGCAGTATTTT. Protein sequence: CASNPQGRLTDTQYF.

In DNA form, the CDR3 reads TGCGCCAGCAGCTTGGGGGTAGCTATAACCTACGAGCAGTACTTC. This translates into CASSLGVAITYEQYF. V is TRBV5-1 and J is TRBJ2-7; D gene uncertain. V was clipped by 0 bases and J by 2 bases, with 12 bases between them. Germline CDR1 is SGHRS and CDR2 is YFSETQ. The CDR3 covers 15 residues.

This sequence joins TRBV6-1 and TRBJ1-5; D is ambiguous. CDR3 size: 12 residues. V was clipped by 6 bases and J by 7 bases, with 10 bases between them. The germline V gene encodes CDR1 MNHNS and CDR2 SASEGT. The CDR3 DNA sequence: TGTGCCAGCAGAACGGGAGGACAGCCCCAGCATTTT. Protein: CASRTGGQPQHF.

This clonotype was seen only once. At one of its ends the junction is not consistent with the germline gene, which may arise from a read error. This chain connects TRBV7-2 to TRBJ1-1, with a weak D call TRBD1 (6 bases). Germline CDR1 is SGHTA and CDR2 is FQGNSA. The CDR3 is 16 amino acids. The CDR3 spells CASSLGGLGRTEMACF. The DNA of the CDR3 is TGTGCCAGCAGCTTAGGGGGGCTTGGACGTACAGAAATGGCTTGCTTT.

At least ten counts were recorded for this clonotype. This rearrangement joins TRBV6-1 to TRBJ2-1; 7 nucleotides agree with TRBD2. Per the germline V gene, CDR1 is MNHNS and CDR2 is SASEGT. The CDR3 length is 14 residues. The ends lost 5 bases at V and 9 bases at J; junction bases unmatched: 10. The CDR3 nucleotides read TGTGCCAGCAGTCGCGGGACTACCGAAGGTGAGCAGTTCTTC. Translating gives CASSRGTTEGEQFF.

In this sample, this clonotype turned up a few times. This chain joins TRBV6-1 and TRBJ1-2; TRBD1 matches at 10 bases. Germline CDR1 MNHNS, CDR2 SASEGT. V gave up 7 bases and J gave up 8 bases; unmatched junction bases: 7. The CDR3 is made up of 13 amino acids. The chain's CDR3 is CASIRGQGGGYTF. The CDR3 nucleotides read TGTGCCAGCATCAGAGGACAGGGGGGCGGCTACACCTTC.

This chain joins TRBV4-1 and TRBJ2-1; no firm D call. Trimming stripped 0 bases from V and 9 bases from J, with 12 bases between. The CDR3 is made up of 14 amino acids. Germline values: CDR1 MGHRA, CDR2 YSYEKL. CDR3 region: CASSQERPALEQFF. CDR3 bases: TGCGCCAGCAGCCAAGAGAGGCCCGCACTTGAGCAGTTCTTC.

The chain is built from TRBV7-2 and TRBJ1-2; the D gene is possibly TRBD1 (6 bases). CDR3 length: 12 residues. V was clipped by 4 bases and J by 8 bases, with 11 bases between them. The germline V gene has CDR1 SGHTA and CDR2 FQGNSA. CDR3 amino acids: CASSSFTGGYTF. The CDR3 DNA sequence: TGTGCCAGCAGCTCGTTTACAGGGGGCTACACCTTC.

The chain joins TRBV27 to TRBJ2-3; D is possibly TRBD1 (5 bases). V was shortened by 3 bases and J by 4 bases, with 11 bases between the two germline ends. The V gene's germline CDR1 is MNHEY and CDR2 SMNVEV (reference sequence). The CDR3 contains 14 residues. The CDR3 nucleotides are TGTGCCAGCAGTTTTGGGGCCTTGTCAGATACGCAGTATTTT. Translating gives CASSFGALSDTQYF.

This clonotype was picked up one time. The chain recombines TRBV24-1 with TRBJ1-1; D ambiguous. The CDR3 sequence is 14 residues long. V lost 8 bases and J 1 base, leaving 13 bases between the germline ends. Per germline, CDR1 KGHDR and CDR2 SFDVKD. The CDR3 DNA reads TGTGCCACCATCCGGGGTGGATCGAACACTGAAGCTTTCTTT. It codes for CATIRGGSNTEAFF.

In regard to this clonotype: At one end, the junction sequence differs from germline, possibly due to a read error. The chain links TRBV6-2 or TRBV6-3 to TRBJ2-1; no clear D. CDR1 and CDR2 from the germline V gene are MNHEY and SVGEGT. This CDR3 has 16 residues. In nucleotides, the CDR3 is TGTGCCGGCAGTTACCCCCGGACGTACTCCTACAATGAGCAGTTCTTC. Its translation: CAGSYPRTYSYNEQFF.

The chain links TRBV11-1 to TRBJ2-7, with D unresolved. CDR1 and CDR2 from the germline V gene are SGHAT and FQDESV (reference sequence). This CDR3 comprises 13 residues. V lost 1 base and J lost 6, with 10 bases in between. The CDR3 nucleotides read TGTGCCAGCAGCTTAGACGGGCTCGGCGAGCAGTACTTC. Its protein product is CASSLDGLGEQYF. Based on the CDR3 plus reference TRBV11-1 and TRBJ2-7, the full variable domain is EAEVAQSPRYKITEKSQAVAFWCDPISGHATLYWYRQILGQGPELLVQFQDESVVDDSQLPKDRFSAERLKGVDSTLKIQPAELGDSAMYLCASSLDGLGEQYFGPGTRLTVT.

The table lists this clonotype with a few counts. The V gene is TRBV20-1, the J gene TRBJ2-7; D is unclear. CDR1 DFQATT and CDR2 SNEGSKA come from the germline V gene (reference sequence). The CDR3 is 15 residues long. Trimming removed 0 bases at V and 3 bases at J, with 15 bases between. This CDR3 is CSARDLMHGDYEQYF. CDR3 in DNA: TGCAGTGCTAGAGATTTGATGCACGGTGACTACGAGCAGTACTTC.

This clonotype was seen only a few times. This chain uses TRBV7-2 with TRBJ2-3; TRBD2 agrees at 7 bases. Germline V gene lookup returns CDR1 SGHTA and CDR2 FQGNSA. V lost 3 bases to trimming and J lost 2 bases; unmatched junction nucleotides: 5. CDR3 length equals 15 residues. The CDR3 nucleotides read TGTGCCAGCAGCTTTGGGGACTACATCACAGATACGCAGTATTTT. Translating it yields CASSFGDYITDTQYF.

The CDR3 is CAIGGQSYGYTF. DNA of the CDR3: TGTGCCATCGGGGGACAGAGCTATGGCTACACCTTC. This chain joins TRBV10-3 and TRBJ1-2, with 7 bases matching TRBD1. The CDR3 is 12 residues long. V gave up 8 bases and J gave up 4 bases; unmatched junction bases: 4. The germline CDR1 and CDR2 sequences are ENHRY and SYGVKD.

This chain connects TRBV6-1 to TRBJ2-1; D uncertain. The CDR3 runs 14 residues. Germline V gene lookup returns CDR1 MNHNS and CDR2 SASEGT. The V end lost 5 bases, the J end lost 0 bases, and 8 bases lay between the germline ends. Here the CDR3 reads CASSQQSSYNEQFF. The CDR3 DNA reads TGTGCCAGCAGTCAACAGAGCTCCTACAATGAGCAGTTCTTC.

This clonotype was counted between two and nine times. J is TRBJ1-1 and V is TRBV2; 7 bases line up with TRBD1. The CDR3 totals 13 residues. J lost 2 bases, V lost 9 bases, and 6 bases had no gene match. Germline V gene sequence: CDR1 SNHLY, CDR2 FYNNEI. The CDR3 DNA is TGTGCCAGTCGACAGGGAGAAAACACTGAAGCTTTCTTT. Amino acid sequence: CASRQGENTEAFF.

This chain joins TRBV6-5 and TRBJ2-7; 7 bases align to TRBD1. This CDR3 is built from 15 residues. CDR1 MNHEY and CDR2 SVGAGI come from the germline V gene. J lost 0 bases, V lost 5 bases, and 7 bases had no gene match. CDR3 in amino acids: CASSLTTGASYEQYF. The CDR3 nucleotides are TGTGCCAGCAGTCTAACCACAGGGGCCTCCTACGAGCAGTACTTC.

This clonotype was counted between two and nine times. This chain uses TRBV6-1 with TRBJ2-1; D perhaps matches TRBD2 (5 bases). Deletions cut 0 bases from V and 6 bases from J, with 15 bases between. Germline CDR1 MNHNS, CDR2 SASEGT. CDR3 length equals 16 residues. The CDR3 DNA reads as TGTGCCAGCAGTGAAGCGAGGCGGAGGTCCCCCAATGAGCAGTTCTTC. This encodes CASSEARRRSPNEQFF.

Many counts were recorded for this clonotype. This CDR3 is CASSNGQAMLYEQYF. CDR3 DNA: TGTGCCAGCAGTAACGGACAGGCAATGTTGTACGAGCAGTACTTC. The rearrangement links TRBV27 to TRBJ2-7, with TRBD1 matching 7 bases. Unmatched junction bases numbered 11, after V lost 5 bases and J lost 4 bases. Germline V lookup: CDR1 MNHEY, CDR2 SMNVEV (reference sequence). This CDR3 is 15 amino acids long.